The 4 T cell receptor beta chains presented below share a single source sample, sequenced in a study of T cell responses to AZD1222 COVID-19 vaccine. Profiled with immunoSEQ multiplex PCR; TCRdb holds only in-frame clones, not every one. Among 150,000 to 160,000 clones listed, 90% were seen once. The source was peripheral blood, collected on day 0 of AZD1222 vaccination. Every receptor here comes from an adult in good health.

This clone was seen once. The chain employs TRBV7-3 and TRBJ2-1; TRBD2 aligns across 7 bases. In germline, CDR1 is SGHTA, CDR2 FQGTGA. The junction had 7 bases not matched to a gene; V was cut back by 1 base and J by 4 bases. The CDR3 is 16 amino acids. The CDR3 is CASSLNGGSRYNEQFF. The CDR3 nucleotides read TGTGCCAGCAGCTTAAACGGCGGGAGTAGGTACAATGAGCAGTTCTTC.

This chain joins TRBV27 and TRBJ1-6; tentatively, D is TRBD1 (6 bases). The V gene's germline CDR1 is MNHEY and CDR2 SMNVEV (reference sequence). CDR3 length equals 14 residues. The V end was cut by 8 bases, the J end by 7 bases, with 15 bases between. The DNA for the CDR3 is TGTGCCAGCGGTACAGGGTTTAGCAATTCACCCCTCCACTTT. Its protein product is CASGTGFSNSPLHF.

The chain carries TRBV5-5 and TRBJ2-7; D is uncertain. V lost 1 base and J 7 bases, leaving 15 bases between the germline ends. This CDR3 has 14 residues. Germline CDR1 SGHKS, CDR2 YYEKEE (reference sequence). CDR3 sequence reads: CASSLSVTVGEQYF. The CDR3 coding sequence is TGTGCCAGCAGCTTGTCGGTCACTGTTGGAGAGCAGTACTTC.

The chain employs TRBV19 and TRBJ2-1, with a tentative D call TRBD1 (6 bases). This CDR3 region has 14 residues. Per the germline V gene, CDR1 is LNHDA and CDR2 is SQIVND (reference sequence). V lost 4 bases and J lost 2, with 9 bases in between. In DNA, the CDR3 is TGTGCCAGTAGTACACAGGGAACCTACAATGAGCAGTTCTTC. Translating it yields CASSTQGTYNEQFF.